Given below is one TCR beta chain in context. Germline loops: CDR1 SGHDN, CDR2 FVKESK. V lost 0 bases, J lost 0 bases, and 13 bases lay in between. CDR3 length: 17 residues. Per the original methods: It was from reference gene primer amplification that nucleated cell counts were estimated. TCRdb's table, derived via immunoSEQ multiplex PCR, lists solely in-frame clones and lacks some. V, J and clone size are those of that table, while D and trimming were read from the DNA. The sample has 400,000 or so clones; approximately 87% are singletons. This entry comes from a study of blood T cell repertoires in COVID-19. Across the study: Donors of Cohort 3 who recovered were those that had two negative PCRs, clearance, or symptom resolution.

Participants came from roughly 25 US areas, aged about 18 to 95 years. This clonotype was obtained from a man aged 35 to 55 in a cohort exposed to, infected with or recovered from COVID-19 (not recorded which). V is TRBV14 and J is TRBJ2-3; D is unclear. Specimen: PBMCs or T cells enriched from blood (not recorded which). This CDR3 is CASSQDLVGPSTDTQYF. CDR3 sequence (DNA): TGTGCCAGCAGCCAAGATCTAGTCGGCCCTAGCACAGATACGCAGTATTTT.